A selection of T cell receptor beta chains follows, all from one sample in a study of OX40 agonist ivuxolimab in advanced cancers. Profiling relied on immunoSEQ multiplex PCR, and the TCRdb table lists in-frame clones only, not all of them. Of about 110,000 clones listed, 91% are singletons. This specimen was CD4+ or CD8+ T cells sorted from blood, taken in a trial of the OX40 agonist ivuxolimab. The origin of the receptors is an adult with an advanced solid tumor such as melanoma, head and neck, liver or kidney cancer. Both conserved end residues are part of each CDR3. D genes are given only for firm matches. Clone size, where shown, is once, few, many, or a class for clones that have expanded.

J: TRBJ1-1; V: TRBV21-1; D: -; size: -; CDR3: CASSVPPPWTGSGAFF; DNA: TGTGCCAGCAGCGTTCCTCCCCCTTGGACAGGGAGCGGGGCTTTCTTT
J: TRBJ2-7; V: TRBV6-5; D: TRBD1; size: -; CDR3: CASRLGQGTYEQYF; DNA: TGTGCCAGCAGATTAGGACAGGGGACCTACGAGCAGTACTTC
J: TRBJ2-3; V: TRBV6-1; D: TRBD1; size: -; CDR3: CASSVTGGSDTQYF; DNA: TGTGCCAGCAGTGTAACAGGGGGATCAGATACGCAGTATTTT
J: TRBJ2-1; V: TRBV6-5; D: -; size: -; CDR3: CASSYQRGRQFF; DNA: TGTGCCAGCAGTTACCAAAGGGGCCGACAGTTCTTC
J: TRBJ2-3; V: TRBV20-1; D: TRBD2; size: once; CDR3: CSGEGDTQYF; DNA: TGCAGTGGGGAGGGAGATACGCAGTATTTT
J: TRBJ1-2; V: TRBV18; D: TRBD1; size: -; CDR3: CASSPQNPGQGAVSAGYTF; DNA: TGTGCCAGCTCACCACAGAACCCGGGACAGGGGGCGGTTTCGGCTGGCTACACCTTC
J: TRBJ2-5; V: TRBV15; D: TRBD2; size: -; CDR3: CATSRVEVAGERETQYF; DNA: TGTGCCACCAGCAGAGTAGAGGTAGCGGGAGAGAGGGAGACCCAGTACTTC
J: TRBJ1-1; V: TRBV6-6; D: -; size: -; CDR3: CASYSEGDPTEAFF; DNA: TGTGCCAGTTACTCGGAGGGCGACCCCACTGAAGCTTTCTTT
J: TRBJ2-6; V: TRBV5-1; D: -; size: -; CDR3: CASSLGESSGANVLTF; DNA: TGCGCCAGCAGCTTGGGAGAGAGCTCTGGGGCCAACGTCCTGACTTTC
J: TRBJ2-7; V: TRBV19; D: TRBD1; size: -; CDR3: CASSAGQGAPSYEQYF; DNA: TGTGCCAGTAGTGCGGGACAGGGGGCACCCTCCTACGAGCAGTACTTC